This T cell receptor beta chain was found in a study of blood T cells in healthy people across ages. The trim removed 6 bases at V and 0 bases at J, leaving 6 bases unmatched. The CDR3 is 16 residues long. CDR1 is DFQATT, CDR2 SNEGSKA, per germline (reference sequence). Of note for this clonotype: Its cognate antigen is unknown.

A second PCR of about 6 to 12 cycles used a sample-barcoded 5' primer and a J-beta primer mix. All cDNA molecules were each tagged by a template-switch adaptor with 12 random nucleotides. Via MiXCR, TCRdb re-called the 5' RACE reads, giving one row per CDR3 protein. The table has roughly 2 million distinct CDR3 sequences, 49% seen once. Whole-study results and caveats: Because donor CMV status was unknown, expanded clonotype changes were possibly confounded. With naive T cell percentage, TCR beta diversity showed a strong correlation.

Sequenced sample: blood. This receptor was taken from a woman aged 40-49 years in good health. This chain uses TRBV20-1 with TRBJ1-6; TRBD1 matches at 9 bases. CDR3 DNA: TGCAGTGCCGACGGACAGGGGAACTCCTATAATTCACCCCTCCACTTT. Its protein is CSADGQGNSYNSPLHF.